The 12 T cell receptor beta chains below were found in one sample sequenced in a study of OX40 agonist ivuxolimab in advanced cancers. The protocol was immunoSEQ multiplex PCR, while the TCRdb copy is restricted to in-frame clones and leaves out a portion. In the table there are some 45,000 clones, around 87% of which are singletons. The source was CD4+ or CD8+ T cells sorted from blood, collected in a trial of the OX40 agonist ivuxolimab. These receptors were collected from an adult with an advanced solid tumor such as melanoma, head and neck, liver or kidney cancer.

DNA of the CDR3: TGTGCCAGCAGCTCCTTCGCGGGACTAGCCCCAAATGAGCAGTTCTTC. Encoded protein: CASSSFAGLAPNEQFF. The rearrangement links TRBV7-3 to TRBJ2-1; 9 bases are shared with TRBD2. The germline V gene encodes CDR1 SGHTA and CDR2 FQGTGA. There are 16 residues in the CDR3. V shed 4 bases, J shed 7 bases, and the junction held 11 bases outside the gene matches.

The chain links TRBV19 to TRBJ2-1; 7 bases align to TRBD2. This CDR3 region has 15 residues. V trimming: 1 base; J trimming: 9 bases; junction bases outside the gene matches: 9. Germline V gene lookup returns CDR1 LNHDA and CDR2 SQIVND (reference sequence). This chain's CDR3 is CASSIGGAGRGEQFF. The CDR3 nucleotides are TGTGCCAGTAGTATAGGAGGAGCGGGAAGAGGTGAGCAGTTCTTC. Supplemented by reference TRBV19 and TRBJ2-1, the full variable domain reads DGGITQSPKYLFRKEGQNVTLSCEQNLNHDAMYWYRQDPGQGLRLIYYSQIVNDFQKGDIAEGYSVSREKKESFPLTVTSAQKNPTAFYLCASSIGGAGRGEQFFGPGTRLTVL.

The rearrangement joins TRBV5-8 to TRBJ1-6; maybe TRBD1 (5 bases). V was cut by 2 bases and J by 5 bases, with 8 bases left in between. The CDR3 is 14 residues long. Germline V CDR1 and CDR2: SGHTS, YDEGEE. The CDR3 region is CASSLLTDNSPLHF. The CDR3, as DNA: TGTGCCAGCAGCTTATTGACAGATAATTCACCCCTCCACTTT.

This clone has a single count. The chain carries TRBV5-5 and TRBJ1-1; D perhaps matches TRBD1 (5 bases). This CDR3 contains 15 residues. V lost 1 base and J 4 bases, leaving 14 bases between the germline ends. CDR1 and CDR2 (germline): SGHKS, YYEKEE (reference sequence). Here the CDR3 reads CASSLFERGFTEAFF. The DNA of the CDR3 is TGTGCCAGCAGCTTGTTTGAGAGGGGTTTCACTGAAGCTTTCTTT.

The V gene is TRBV5-1, the J gene TRBJ2-1, with 7 bases aligning to TRBD2. V trimming: 7 bases; J trimming: 3 bases; junction bases outside the gene matches: 7. CDR3 size: 14 residues. The germline V gene encodes CDR1 SGHRS and CDR2 YFSETQ. The CDR3 nucleotides are TGCGCCAGCGGCCGGGAGGAAGGCTACAATGAGCAGTTCTTC. It yields the protein CASGREEGYNEQFF.

The DNA of the CDR3 is TGTGCCAGCAGCTTGGGGTCGGGTAATGAGCAGTTCTTC. This codes for CASSLGSGNEQFF. The rearrangement joins TRBV5-6 to TRBJ2-1, with no clear D. The ends were cut back, 0 bases at V and 7 bases at J, with 8 bases in the middle. Germline V gene data show CDR1 as SGHDT and CDR2 as YYEEEE. The CDR3 is 13 residues long.

With regard to this clone: Relative to the germline gene, one junction end is altered; a read error may explain this. The V gene is TRBV18, the J gene TRBJ1-4; weak D call: TRBD1 (6 bases). Germline V gene data show CDR1 as KGHSH and CDR2 as LQKENI. This CDR3 is 14 amino acids long. The CDR3 nucleotides are TGTGCCACCTCATCCACAGGGCTCAATGAAAAACTGTTTTTT. This translates into CATSSTGLNEKLFF.

In nucleotides, the CDR3 is TGTGCCAGCTCCCCAGGACAGGGGAATGGCTACACCTTC. It yields the protein CASSPGQGNGYTF. The chain links TRBV18 to TRBJ1-2; 9 bases match TRBD1. Germline V gene sequence: CDR1 KGHSH, CDR2 LQKENI. The CDR3 extends over 13 amino acids. V was clipped by 6 bases and J by 6 bases; unmatched bases: 5.

The chain has TRBV7-9 and TRBJ2-5; D possibly matches TRBD1 or TRBD2 (5 bases each). Germline V lookup: CDR1 SEHNR, CDR2 FQNEAQ (reference sequence). V lost 5 bases and J 2 bases, leaving 12 bases between the germline ends. The CDR3 extends over 14 amino acids. The CDR3 sequence: CASSPRGLQETQYF. CDR3 bases: TGTGCCAGCAGCCCTCGGGGCTTACAAGAGACCCAGTACTTC. The whole variable domain, remainder taken from reference TRBV7-9 and TRBJ2-5, is DTGVSQNPRHKITKRGQNVTFRCDPISEHNRLYWYRQTLGQGPEFLTYFQNEAQLEKSRLLSDRFSAERPKGSFSTLEIQRTEQGDSAMYLCASSPRGLQETQYFGPGTRLLVL.

J is TRBJ2-5 and V is TRBV4-1; 12 bases align to TRBD2. The CDR3 spans 18 residues. J was trimmed by 5 bases and V by 3 bases; bases with no gene match: 13. Germline V gene sequence: CDR1 MGHRA, CDR2 YSYEKL. The CDR3 here is CASSHSRGLAGGHETQYF. The CDR3, as DNA: TGCGCCAGCAGCCATTCCCGGGGCCTAGCGGGAGGGCACGAGACCCAGTACTTC.

This rearrangement joins TRBV6-5 to TRBJ2-7; TRBD1 matches at 8 bases. The CDR3 totals 13 residues. Losses at the gene ends were 2 bases for V and 3 bases for J; bases not matched to a gene: 0. Germline V CDR1 and CDR2: MNHEY, SVGAGI. The CDR3 DNA reads TGTGCCAGCAGTTACGACAGGGGCTACGAGCAGTACTTC. This codes for CASSYDRGYEQYF.

The chain recombines TRBV5-4 with TRBJ2-3, with D unresolved. V was cut by 3 bases and J by 4 bases, with 9 bases left in between. The CDR3 loop spans 13 amino acids. Germline V gives CDR1 SGHNT, CDR2 YYREEE (reference sequence). The CDR3, as DNA: TGTGCCAGCAGCTCAGGATCGGCAGATACGCAGTATTTT. Its translation: CASSSGSADTQYF.